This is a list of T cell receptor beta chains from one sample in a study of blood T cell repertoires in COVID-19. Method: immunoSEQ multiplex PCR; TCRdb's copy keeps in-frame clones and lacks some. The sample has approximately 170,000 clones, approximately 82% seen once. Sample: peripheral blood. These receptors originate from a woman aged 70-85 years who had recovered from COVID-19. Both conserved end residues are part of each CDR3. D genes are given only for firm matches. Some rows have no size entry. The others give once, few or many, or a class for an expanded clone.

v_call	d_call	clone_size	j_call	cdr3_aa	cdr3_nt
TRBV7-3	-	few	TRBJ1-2	CASSPGGGFGYGYTF	TGTGCCAGCAGCCCCGGGGGGGGGTTCGGGTATGGCTACACCTTC
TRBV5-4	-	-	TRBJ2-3	CASNSGRAPDTQYF	TGTGCCAGCAATTCGGGCAGGGCCCCCGATACGCAGTATTTT
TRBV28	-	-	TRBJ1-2	CASRLPGGSYGYTF	TGTGCCAGCAGGCTGCCGGGGGGCTCTTATGGCTACACCTTC
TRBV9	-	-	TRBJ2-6	CASSAPRGSSGANVLTF	TGTGCCAGCAGCGCCCCCAGGGGCAGCTCTGGGGCCAACGTCCTGACTTTC
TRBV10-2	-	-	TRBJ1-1	CASSESGRWATEAFF	TGCGCCAGCAGTGAGTCGGGCAGGTGGGCCACTGAAGCTTTCTTT
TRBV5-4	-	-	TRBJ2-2	CASSLDQYTGELFF	TGTGCCAGCAGCTTGGATCAATACACCGGGGAGCTGTTTTTT
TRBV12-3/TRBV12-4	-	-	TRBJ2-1	CASSFMTKGEQFF	TGTGCCAGCAGTTTTATGACTAAGGGTGAGCAGTTCTTC
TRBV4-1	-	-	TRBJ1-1	CASSLPRGGTEAFF	TGCGCCAGCAGCCTCCCGAGGGGGGGTACTGAAGCTTTCTTT
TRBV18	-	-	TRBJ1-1	CASSPPGGREYTEAFF	TGTGCCAGCTCACCACCGGGAGGCAGGGAATACACTGAAGCTTTCTTT
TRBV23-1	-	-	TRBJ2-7	CASSQSWRAAGYEQYF	TGCGCCAGCAGTCAATCGTGGAGGGCGGCGGGGTACGAGCAGTACTTC
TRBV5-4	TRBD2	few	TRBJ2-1	CASSGQAGGPLMKFF	TGTGCCAGCTCCGGCCAAGCGGGAGGCCCTTTAATGAAGTTCTTC
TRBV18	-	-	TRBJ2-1	CASSQTGNEQFF	TGTGCCAGCTCACAAACCGGTAATGAGCAGTTCTTC
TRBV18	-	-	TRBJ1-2	CASSLTGSDYGYTF	TGTGCCAGCTCCCTCACAGGGAGCGACTATGGCTACACCTTC
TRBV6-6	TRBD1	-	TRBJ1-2	CASTQDRGRYGYTF	TGTGCCAGCACCCAGGACAGGGGAAGGTATGGCTACACCTTC
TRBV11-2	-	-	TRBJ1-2	CASRTLFSVWPNYGYTF	TGTGCCAGCAGAACCCTTTTCTCAGTCTGGCCTAACTATGGCTACACCTTC
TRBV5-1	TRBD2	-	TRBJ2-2	CASSLVGGVNTGELFF	TGCGCCAGCAGCTTGGTGGGAGGGGTGAACACCGGGGAGCTGTTTTTT
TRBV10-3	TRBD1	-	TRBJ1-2	CAISLRRDRAPSGGYTF	TGTGCCATCAGCCTTCGGAGGGACAGGGCCCCCTCGGGTGGCTACACCTTC
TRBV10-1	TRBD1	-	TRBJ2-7	CASSPEPGQGIYEQYF	TGCGCCAGCAGCCCAGAGCCGGGACAGGGCATCTACGAGCAGTACTTC
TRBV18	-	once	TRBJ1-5	CASSPGGGGNQPQHF	TGTGCCAGCTCACCCGGGGGGGGCGGCAATCAGCCCCAGCATTTT
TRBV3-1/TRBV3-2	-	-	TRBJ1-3	CASSITGGGNTIYF	TGTGCCAGCAGCATTACAGGCGGCGGAAACACCATATATTTT
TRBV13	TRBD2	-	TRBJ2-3	CASSSPRVAGGLSTDTQYF	TGTGCCAGCAGCTCGCCCAGGGTAGCGGGGGGCCTGAGCACAGATACGCAGTATTTT
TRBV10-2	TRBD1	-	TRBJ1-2	CASRRDRVVYGYTF	TGCGCCAGCAGACGGGACAGGGTAGTCTATGGCTACACCTTC
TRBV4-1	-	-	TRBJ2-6	CASNLGGSGANVLTF	TGCGCCAGCAACCTAGGGGGCTCTGGGGCCAACGTCCTGACTTTC